The rows below give T cell receptor beta chains drawn from one sample of a study of CD8 T cells in Susac syndrome. TCRdb reanalysed the immunoSEQ multiplex PCR reads using MiXCR and keeps one entry per CDR3 protein. The sample has over 350,000 distinct CDR3 sequences; approximately 89% are singletons. Sequencing was carried out using CD8+ T cells from PBMCs. The source of these receptors is a human donor with multiple sclerosis. Each CDR3 is given with its conserved first and last residue. A D gene is named only where the DNA matches it firmly. For some rows the clone size is stated as once, few or many, or as a class when expanded; others skip it.

cdr3_nt cdr3_aa j_call d_call clone_size v_call
TGCGCCAGCAGCCAACCCCCCGAGACCAACTACGAGCAGTACTTC CASSQPPETNYEQYF TRBJ2-7 NA few TRBV4-1
TGTGCCAGCAGCTTTGACATACATCGCGTGGCAATCGGCTTC CASSFDIHRVAIGF TRBJ2-7 NA few TRBV11-2
TGTGCCTGGAGCGGTACCGGGACTAGCGGGAGTCTCCCTTACAATGAGCAGTTCTTC CAWSGTGTSGSLPYNEQFF TRBJ2-1 TRBD2 NA TRBV30
TGTGCCTGGAGGTGGGGAGAAGTGAACACTGAAGCTTTCTTT CAWRWGEVNTEAFF TRBJ1-1 NA NA TRBV30
TGTGCCAGCAGCCCCGGGACTAGCGGGGTGCAGTTCTTC CASSPGTSGVQFF TRBJ2-1 TRBD2 few TRBV6-6
TGTGCCAGCAGCTTCCTGCCCACTGGGACGGTCTACGAGCAGTACTTC CASSFLPTGTVYEQYF TRBJ2-7 NA NA TRBV7-9
TGTGCCACCTGGACAGGGGAGAATGGCTACACCTTC CATWTGENGYTF TRBJ1-2 TRBD1 NA TRBV11-2
TGTGCCAGCAGGTTAGCGTTGAGCTCCTACGAGCAGTACTTC CASRLALSSYEQYF TRBJ2-7 NA NA TRBV27
TGCGCCAGCAGCTTAGGGACAGATTACTACGAGCAGTACTTC CASSLGTDYYEQYF TRBJ2-7 TRBD1 NA TRBV5-1
TGTGCCACCAGCAGCAACAGGGAGAGCTCCTACGAGCAGTACTTC CATSSNRESSYEQYF TRBJ2-7 NA NA TRBV15
TGCAGTGCTAGGGGTCTAGCGGCAGCCTCCTACGAGCAGTACTTC CSARGLAAASYEQYF TRBJ2-7 TRBD2 NA TRBV20-1
TGTGCCAGCAGTGAAATCCTACTAGCGGGAGGGAGTGAGACCCAGTACTTC CASSEILLAGGSETQYF TRBJ2-5 TRBD2 NA TRBV2
TGCGCCAGCAGTGTGAGGAGGGGGATCACTGAAGCTTTCTTT CASSVRRGITEAFF TRBJ1-1 NA NA TRBV10-1
TGCGCCAGCAGCCAATGGCAGGGCGGCCGCCAAGCAGATACGCAGTATTTT CASSQWQGGRQADTQYF TRBJ2-3 NA NA TRBV4-1
TGCAGCGTTGTCCTAGCGGCCGAGCAGTTCTTC CSVVLAAEQFF TRBJ2-1 TRBD2 NA TRBV29-1
TGTGCCAGCAGTCTAGACGGTGAAGCTTTCTTT CASSLDGEAFF TRBJ1-1 NA few TRBV28
TGTGCCAGCAACCTTGGGAGCACTGAAGCTTTCTTT CASNLGSTEAFF TRBJ1-1 NA NA TRBV5-4
TGTGCCAGCAGCCCTGCGGGGGGATATGGCGGCTACACCTTC CASSPAGGYGGYTF TRBJ1-2 NA NA TRBV28
TGTGCCAGTAGTATCCGGGCAGACTATGGCTACACCTTC CASSIRADYGYTF TRBJ1-2 NA NA TRBV19
TGTGCCAGCAGCTTCTACGCCAGAATAAACACCGGGGAGCTGTTTTTT CASSFYARINTGELFF TRBJ2-2 NA NA TRBV5-6
TGTGCCAGCAGCTTAGGGGAGGCCCATCAGGACACAGATACGCAGTATTTT CASSLGEAHQDTDTQYF TRBJ2-3 NA NA TRBV7-9
TGTGCCAGCAGTGTGGGACAGGGGATCCACGAGCAGTACTTC CASSVGQGIHEQYF TRBJ2-7 TRBD1 once TRBV12-3/TRBV12-4
TGTGCCAGCAGGGCGACTAGCGGGGGGATACAAGATCATGAGCAGTTCTTC CASRATSGGIQDHEQFF TRBJ2-1 TRBD2 NA TRBV2
TGTGCCAGCAGCCAGTCCGGAGGAGTCCAAGAGACCCAGTACTTC CASSQSGGVQETQYF TRBJ2-5 NA NA TRBV5-4
TGTGCCAGCAGCCAAGATACTAGGCTAGCGGGGAGCGGAGAGACCCAGTACTTC CASSQDTRLAGSGETQYF TRBJ2-5 TRBD2 NA TRBV4-2
TGCGCCAGCAGCCAAGTAGGAACTAGCGGGGGGTCTTACAATGAGCAGTTCTTC CASSQVGTSGGSYNEQFF TRBJ2-1 TRBD2 NA TRBV4-1
TGTGCCAGCAGCCTGGACCCCTTACAAATCTATGGCTACACCTTC CASSLDPLQIYGYTF TRBJ1-2 NA NA TRBV11-2
TGTGCCAGTAGACTCTGGGACAGGGGAGATGGCAATGAGCAGTTCTTC CASRLWDRGDGNEQFF TRBJ2-1 TRBD1 NA TRBV11-2
TGTGCCAGCAGTCGGGGGACCTGGAGGGCAGATACGCAGTATTTT CASSRGTWRADTQYF TRBJ2-3 NA NA TRBV28
TGCAGTGCTAGAGATCGTGGCTACACCTTC CSARDRGYTF TRBJ1-2 NA NA TRBV20-1
TGTGCCAGCAGTGGACTAGCCCCCTACGAGCAGTACTTC CASSGLAPYEQYF TRBJ2-7 TRBD2 once TRBV6-1
TGCAGCGTTGCGAGGGCCTCCACCGGGGAGCTGTTTTTT CSVARASTGELFF TRBJ2-2 NA NA TRBV29-1
TGTGCCAGCAGTTTCGTCGAACACAATGAGCAGTTCTTC CASSFVEHNEQFF TRBJ2-1 NA NA TRBV27
TGTGCCAGCAGTTACTCTCTTCAACCAGGACAGGGTGTCGCCTACGAGCAGTACTTC CASSYSLQPGQGVAYEQYF TRBJ2-7 TRBD1 once TRBV6-5
TGTGCCAGCAGCTTAGGGGTGGGTTCCGGGGCCAACGTCCTGACTTTC CASSLGVGSGANVLTF TRBJ2-6 NA NA TRBV7-2
TGTGCCAGCAGCCCGAGGGCCGACACCGGGGAGCTGTTTTTT CASSPRADTGELFF TRBJ2-2 NA once TRBV12-3/TRBV12-4
TGTGCCAGCAGCAGGGACAGGAAGGACGAGCAGTACTTC CASSRDRKDEQYF TRBJ2-7 TRBD1 NA TRBV5-6
TGCAGTGCTAGCAGGGTTCTATCCTACGAGCAGTACTTC CSASRVLSYEQYF TRBJ2-7 NA NA TRBV20-1
TGCAGTGCTAGAACTAGCGGGGGATACGAGCAGTACTTC CSARTSGGYEQYF TRBJ2-7 TRBD2 NA TRBV20-1
TGTGCCAGTGGACTAGCGATGACCTACGAGCAGTACTTC CASGLAMTYEQYF TRBJ2-7 TRBD2 NA TRBV6-1
TGCAGTGCTACGAAGACCGGGACCAAATACAATGAGCAGTTCTTC CSATKTGTKYNEQFF TRBJ2-1 NA NA TRBV20-1
TGTGCCAGCAGTTTTGAGACAGGGAACAATGAGCAGTTCTTC CASSFETGNNEQFF TRBJ2-1 TRBD1 few TRBV6-2/TRBV6-3
TGTGCCAGCAGCCCCCGCGACGGTTTTGGCTACACCTTC CASSPRDGFGYTF TRBJ1-2 NA NA TRBV7-6
TGCGCCAGCAGCCAAGATGTGGGCAGTAGCGGGGAGCTGTTTTTT CASSQDVGSSGELFF TRBJ2-2 NA NA TRBV4-1
TGTGCCTGGACCCCGGGACAGCTGTCCTACGAGCAGTACTTC CAWTPGQLSYEQYF TRBJ2-7 TRBD1 NA TRBV30
TGTGCCAGCAGCGGAAGGGGGCGCGGGCTTCGAAAGGTGGAAGCTTTCTTT CASSGRGRGLRKVEAFF TRBJ1-1 TRBD1 NA TRBV7-2
TGTGCCAGCAGTGAGACATGGGGGAACACTGAAGCTTTCTTT CASSETWGNTEAFF TRBJ1-1 NA NA TRBV6-5
TGTGCCAGCAGTAGCGGGAGACGAAGGCTCACAGATACGCAGTATTTT CASSSGRRRLTDTQYF TRBJ2-3 TRBD2 NA TRBV6-2/TRBV6-3
TGTGCCAGCAGCCAAGTGACCGGCAACGAGCAGTACTTC CASSQVTGNEQYF TRBJ2-7 NA NA TRBV14
TGTGCCAGCAGTTATGGACAGGGCAGCTATGGCTACACCTTC CASSYGQGSYGYTF TRBJ1-2 TRBD1 NA TRBV6-5
TGTGCCTGGAGTGTAGGGCGGGGAGGGGAGCTGTTTTTT CAWSVGRGGELFF TRBJ2-2 NA NA TRBV30
TGTGCCAGCTCCCCTTCCTCAACTAATGAAAAACTGTTTTTT CASSPSSTNEKLFF TRBJ1-4 NA few TRBV6-5
TGTGCCAGCAGCTCCTCAAAGGCGGGAGATGCGGATGAGCAGTTCTTC CASSSSKAGDADEQFF TRBJ2-1 TRBD2 few TRBV28
TGTGCCAGCAGTGAAGTAGGTAGGACTGAAGCTTTCTTT CASSEVGRTEAFF TRBJ1-1 NA NA TRBV2